This T cell receptor (beta chain) was recovered during a study of T cell repertoires in cytomegalovirus infection. In the study overall: Public TCR beta signatures marked donors with CMV infection and the matching HLA. General study results and limits: CMV-specific TCR beta clonotypes restricted by HLA-C were the ones dominating the ex vivo response.

This clonotype was recorded many times. Its target is not known. TCRdb re-called the reads with MiXCR, one entry per CDR3 protein. Here the sample spans approximately 490,000 distinct CDR3 sequences, approximately 11% being singletons. The V end was cut by 3 bases, the J end by 0 bases, with 12 bases between. CDR3 length: 15 amino acids. Germline lookup yields CDR1 MDHEN and CDR2 SYDVKM. The sequence was obtained from a human donor in good health (CMV status not recorded). Some clones in this sample may be carry-over from other donors' samples. The chain employs TRBV28 and TRBJ2-7, with D unclear. The sequenced sample consisted of PBMCs. DNA of the CDR3: TGTGCCAGCAGTTTGATTCGGAGATCCTCCTACGAGCAGTACTTC. It specifies CASSLIRRSSYEQYF.